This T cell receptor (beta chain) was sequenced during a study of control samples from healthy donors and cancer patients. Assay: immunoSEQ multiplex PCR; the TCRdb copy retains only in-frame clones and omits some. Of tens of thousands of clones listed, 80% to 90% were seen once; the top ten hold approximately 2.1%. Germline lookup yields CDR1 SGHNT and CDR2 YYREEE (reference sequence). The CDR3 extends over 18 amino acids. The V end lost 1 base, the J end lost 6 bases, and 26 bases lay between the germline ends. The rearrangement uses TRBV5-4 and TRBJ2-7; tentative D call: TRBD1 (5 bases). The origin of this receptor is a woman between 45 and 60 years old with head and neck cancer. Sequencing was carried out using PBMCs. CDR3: CASSLRSGMGSGGLEQYF. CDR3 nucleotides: TGTGCCAGCAGCTTGCGATCAGGGATGGGATCAGGCGGCCTCGAGCAGTACTTC.